The entry below describes one TCR beta chain. The source of the sample is a study of regulatory T cells in long-lasting Graves disease. Time point specified: newly diagnosed GD, antithyroid drugs for less than 3 months. After RNA was extracted from PBMCs, the TCR library was made from it. Assembly of TCR beta libraries relied on iRepertoire HTBI primers together with Arm-PCR of CDR3 regions. TCRdb passed the multiplex PCR reads through MiXCR, listing each CDR3 protein once. The sample has some 490,000 distinct CDR3 sequences, about 12% seen once; the top ten hold approximately 9.6%. Per germline, CDR1 SGDLS and CDR2 YYNGEE. V trimming: 4 bases; J trimming: 3 bases; junction bases outside the gene matches: 11. The CDR3 loop spans 16 amino acids. The sample was also linked to a second study, of T cells in Graves' hyperthyroidism and ophthalmopathy. From that report: The HTBI primer set was used in a first-round RT-PCR of the TCR CDR3.

This receptor was identified in a woman aged 25 to 39 with Graves disease. Sequences were derived from peripheral blood mononuclear cells (PBMCs), sampled at new diagnosis, from a patient treated with antithyroid drugs. The chain uses TRBV9 and TRBJ2-7; TRBD1 matches at 9 bases. CDR3 in amino acids: CASSNPRTGVDYEQYF. In DNA, the CDR3 is TGTGCCAGCAGCAATCCAAGGACAGGGGTGGACTACGAGCAGTACTTC.